Listed below are T cell receptor beta chains from one sample, sequenced in a study of patients and donors after allogeneic stem cell transplantation. MiXCR, run by TCRdb on the RT-PCR reads, gives a single entry per CDR3 protein. The sample holds about 960,000 distinct CDR3 sequences; more than 15% are singletons and the top ten take around 6%. The specimen was blood, either unsorted or a sorted T cell fraction (not recorded which). The receptors derive from a human donor who was either an allogeneic HSCT recipient or a stem cell or donor lymphocyte infusion donor (not recorded which). It is not recorded whose cells these are; they may come from a transplant donor. The CDR3 runs from the conserved cysteine through the conserved F or W. The D gene is left open where the match is weak. The size of a clone is reported for some rows only, either as once, few or many, or as a class for expanded clones.

cdr3_aa cdr3_nt clone_size j_call v_call d_call
CASSLLAGYEQYF TGTGCCAGCAGCTTATTAGCGGGATACGAGCAGTACTTC . TRBJ2-7 TRBV7-8 TRBD2
CASSSHIPGRRPNEKLFF TGTGCCAGCAGCTCCCACATTCCGGGACGGCGACCCAATGAAAAACTGTTTTTT few TRBJ1-4 TRBV9 .
CASSLANSGYNEQFF TGTGCCAGCAGTTTAGCGAATAGCGGATACAATGAGCAGTTCTTC few TRBJ2-1 TRBV12-3/TRBV12-4 .
CSFTSGGADEQFF TGCAGTTTTACTAGCGGGGGGGCCGATGAGCAGTTCTTC . TRBJ2-1 TRBV20-1 TRBD2
CASNSGRVGDEQFF TGTGCCAGCAATAGCGGGAGGGTTGGGGATGAGCAGTTCTTC many TRBJ2-1 TRBV12-3/TRBV12-4 TRBD2
CASSLVPVQWIYSNQPQHF TGTGCCAGCAGCTTAGTACCGGTACAGTGGATTTATAGCAATCAGCCCCAGCATTTT . TRBJ1-5 TRBV11-2 .
CASSQDSGRRMGKLFF TGCGCCAGCAGCCAAGATTCGGGCAGGCGTATGGGAAAACTGTTTTTT . TRBJ1-4 TRBV4-3 .
CASSWGQAALRDEQFF TGCGCCAGCAGCTGGGGCCAGGCAGCTCTCAGGGATGAGCAGTTCTTC . TRBJ2-1 TRBV5-1 .
CSVTRPESSYNEQFF TGCAGCGTCACCCGGCCTGAGAGCTCCTACAATGAGCAGTTCTTC many TRBJ2-1 TRBV29-1 .
CASSSGTIDSGNTIYF TGCGCCAGCAGCTCCGGGACAATTGACTCTGGAAACACCATATATTTT few TRBJ1-3 TRBV5-1 .
CASSFGQHLEQYF TGTGCCAGCAGTTTTGGGCAGCACTTGGAGCAGTACTTC . TRBJ2-7 TRBV12-3/TRBV12-4 .
CASSLPRDREDNEQFF TGTGCCAGCAGCTTACCCCGGGACAGGGAGGACAATGAGCAGTTCTTC . TRBJ2-1 TRBV7-9 TRBD1
CASTRRELNQPQHF TGTGCCAGCACCCGCCGAGAGCTCAATCAGCCCCAGCATTTT few TRBJ1-5 TRBV6-1 .
CASSLTIAGTRGEQFF TGTGCCAGCAGCTTAACGATAGCGGGGACCAGGGGTGAGCAGTTCTTC . TRBJ2-1 TRBV7-3 TRBD2
CASSRDMLETQYF TGTGCCAGCTCACGGGACATGCTAGAGACCCAGTACTTC . TRBJ2-5 TRBV18 .
CSANGRAAKTQYF TGCAGTGCTAATGGGAGGGCCGCGAAGACCCAGTACTTC few TRBJ2-5 TRBV20-1 TRBD2
CASSGAYEQYF TGTGCCAGCAGCGGGGCCTACGAGCAGTACTTC many TRBJ2-7 TRBV12-3/TRBV12-4 .
CASSGGYRDPLFF TGCGCCAGCAGCGGGGGGTACAGGGACCCCCTGTTTTTT . TRBJ2-2 TRBV5-1 .
CATSRFKRGSNTGELFF TGTGCCACCAGCAGATTTAAGCGGGGTTCGAACACCGGGGAGCTGTTTTTT few TRBJ2-2 TRBV15 TRBD2
CASSSSGQGGSEQYF TGTGCCAGCAGCTCATCGGGACAGGGAGGAAGCGAGCAGTACTTC few TRBJ2-7 TRBV5-6 TRBD1
CSARRTADYGYTF TGCAGTGCTAGAAGGACAGCGGACTATGGCTACACCTTC few TRBJ1-2 TRBV20-1 .
CAISELTGESYNEQFF TGTGCCATCAGTGAGTTAACGGGGGAATCCTACAATGAGCAGTTCTTC many TRBJ2-1 TRBV10-3 .
CASSQSETGAAFF TGTGCCAGCAGCCAATCCGAGACAGGGGCGGCTTTCTTT . TRBJ1-1 TRBV16 TRBD1
CASSDGLAGDPGTQYF TGTGCCAGCAGTGACGGGCTAGCGGGAGACCCGGGTACGCAGTATTTT . TRBJ2-3 TRBV2 TRBD2